Listed below are T cell receptor beta chains from one sample, sequenced in a study of cytomegalovirus exposure and HLA in healthy donors. TCRdb keeps only in-frame clones here, not all; method: immunoSEQ multiplex PCR. Of about 140,000 clones in the sample, 78% were seen once. Sequenced input: PBMCs. These receptors came from a woman aged 35 to 49 in good health and CMV-seropositive. Each CDR3 is given with its conserved first and last residue. The order of the fields is V gene, J gene, D gene, clone size, CDR3 length, CDR3 protein, CDR3 DNA. A D gene is named only where the DNA matches it firmly. Clone sizes are given selectively: once, few, many, or a class where the clone is expanded.

>TRBV29-1|TRBJ2-5|NA|many|12
CSSRRGQETQYF
TGCAGCTCAAGAAGGGGGCAAGAGACCCAGTACTTC
>TRBV18|TRBJ2-2|TRBD2|NA|14
CASSPTSVDGELFF
TGTGCCAGCTCACCGACTAGCGTCGACGGGGAGCTGTTTTTT
>TRBV14|TRBJ2-7|TRBD2|NA|15
CASSQFPGLENEQYF
TGTGCCAGCAGCCAATTCCCGGGACTAGAGAACGAGCAGTACTTC
>TRBV5-1|TRBJ2-1|NA|NA|13
CASSLSLAGEQFF
TGCGCCAGCAGCTTGTCCCTAGCAGGTGAGCAGTTCTTC
>TRBV11-3|TRBJ2-1|TRBD2|NA|14
CASSLGLAGGEQFF
TGTGCCAGCAGCTTAGGGCTAGCGGGAGGAGAGCAGTTCTTC
>TRBV27|TRBJ2-7|TRBD1|NA|17
CASRRDRGPTGAYEQYF
TGTGCCAGCAGGAGGGACAGGGGCCCAACGGGAGCCTACGAGCAGTACTTC
>TRBV15|TRBJ2-3|NA|few|13
CATSRVATDTQYF
TGTGCCACCAGCAGAGTAGCTACCGATACGCAGTATTTT
>TRBV1|TRBJ2-1|NA|NA|17
CTSSQEIGSGRGRGPVF
TGCACCAGCAGCCAAGAGATCGGTAGCGGGAGGGGGCGGGGGCCGGTCTTC
>TRBV5-6|TRBJ2-1|NA|NA|16
CASSLWPGTGGNEQFF
TGTGCCAGCAGCTTGTGGCCCGGGACCGGGGGCAATGAGCAGTTCTTC
>TRBV7-6|TRBJ2-2|NA|NA|14
CASSSDTGPGELFF
TGTGCCAGCAGCTCCGACACAGGGCCCGGGGAGCTGTTTTTT
>TRBV6-1|TRBJ2-5|TRBD1|NA|12
CASGDRGLTQYF
TGTGCCAGCGGCGACAGGGGGCTAACCCAGTACTTC
>TRBV4-1|TRBJ2-7|TRBD2|NA|17
CASSQALGTSGGYEQYF
TGCGCCAGCAGCCAGGCACTCGGGACTAGCGGGGGTTACGAGCAGTACTTC
>TRBV5-1|TRBJ1-6|TRBD1|NA|20
CASSPEGPGQGVTMNSPLHF
TGCGCCAGCAGCCCGGAGGGACCGGGACAGGGAGTCACGATGAATTCACCCCTCCACTTT
>TRBV30|TRBJ2-7|NA|NA|14
CAWSQQSLPYEQYF
TGTGCCTGGAGTCAACAGAGTCTCCCCTACGAGCAGTACTTC
>TRBV28|TRBJ1-2|TRBD1|NA|14
CASSRRDRIYGYTF
TGTGCCAGCAGTCGCCGGGACAGGATCTATGGCTACACCTTC